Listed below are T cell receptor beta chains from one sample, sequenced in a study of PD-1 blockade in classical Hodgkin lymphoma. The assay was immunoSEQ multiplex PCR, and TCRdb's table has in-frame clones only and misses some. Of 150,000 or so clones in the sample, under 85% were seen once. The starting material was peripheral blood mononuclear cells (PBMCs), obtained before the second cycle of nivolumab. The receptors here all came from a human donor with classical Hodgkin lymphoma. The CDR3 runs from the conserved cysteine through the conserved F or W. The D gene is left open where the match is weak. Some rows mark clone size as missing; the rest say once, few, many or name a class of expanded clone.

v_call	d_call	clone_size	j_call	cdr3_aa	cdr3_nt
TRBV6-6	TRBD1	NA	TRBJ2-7	CASSYLGQGSLEQYF	TGTGCCAGCAGTTACCTAGGACAGGGGTCGCTCGAGCAGTACTTC
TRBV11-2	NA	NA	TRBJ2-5	CASSLAQGRQTQYF	TGTGCCAGCAGCTTAGCGCAGGGAAGGCAGACCCAGTACTTC
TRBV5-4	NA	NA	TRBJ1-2	CASSSDTGIYGYTF	TGTGCCAGCAGCTCAGATACAGGGATCTATGGCTACACCTTC
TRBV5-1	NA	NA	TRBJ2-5	CASSLAWTGETQYF	TGCGCCAGCAGCTTGGCCTGGACTGGGGAGACCCAGTACTTC
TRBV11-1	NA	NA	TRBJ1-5	CASSLSGDYQPQHF	TGTGCCAGCAGCTTATCAGGGGATTATCAGCCCCAGCATTTT
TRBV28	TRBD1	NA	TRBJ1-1	CASSEGQGVTEAFF	TGTGCCAGCAGTGAAGGACAGGGGGTTACTGAAGCTTTCTTT
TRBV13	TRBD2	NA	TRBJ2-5	CASSLRVGVAGAGETQYF	TGTGCCAGCAGCTTAAGGGTCGGGGTAGCGGGAGCGGGGGAGACCCAGTACTTC
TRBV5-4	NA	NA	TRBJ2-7	CASSLGGYEQYF	TGTGCCAGCAGCTTGGGAGGGTACGAGCAGTACTTC
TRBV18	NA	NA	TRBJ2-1	CASSPAGSNEQFF	TGTGCCAGCTCACCAGCGGGGTCCAATGAGCAGTTCTTC
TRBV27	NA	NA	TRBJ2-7	CASSVGGLGLYSYEQYF	TGTGCCAGCAGTGTGGGGGGCCTAGGGCTTTACTCCTACGAGCAGTACTTC
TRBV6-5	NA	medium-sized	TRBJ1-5	CASSPSGNQPQHF	TGTGCCAGCAGTCCATCCGGCAATCAGCCCCAGCATTTT
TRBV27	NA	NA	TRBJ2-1	CASSLRGNPGLPRHIRSYNEQFF	TGTGCCAGCAGTTTGAGGGGGAACCCAGGGCTTCCCCGTCATATTAGGTCCTACAATGAGCAGTTCTTC
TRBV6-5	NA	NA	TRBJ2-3	CASSVVTPDTQYF	TGTGCCAGCAGCGTCGTAACCCCAGATACGCAGTATTTT
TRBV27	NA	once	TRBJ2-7	CASKEGPAVAYEQYF	TGTGCCAGCAAGGAGGGCCCCGCGGTCGCCTACGAGCAGTACTTC
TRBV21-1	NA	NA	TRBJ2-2	CASSATGGPNTGELFF	TGTGCCAGCAGCGCTACAGGGGGCCCCAACACCGGGGAGCTGTTTTTT
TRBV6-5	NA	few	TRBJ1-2	CASSYSSIRGYTF	TGTGCCAGCAGTTACTCGAGTATTCGTGGCTACACCTTC
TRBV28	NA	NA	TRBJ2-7	CASSSTYEQYF	TGTGCCAGCAGTTCGACCTACGAGCAGTACTTC
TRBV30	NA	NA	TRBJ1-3	CAWSVSRLGNTIYF	TGTGCCTGGAGTGTAAGCAGGCTCGGAAACACCATATATTTT
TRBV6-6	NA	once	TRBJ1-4	CASSYGGVTTNEKLFF	TGTGCCAGCAGTTACGGGGGGGTTACAACTAATGAAAAACTGTTTTTT
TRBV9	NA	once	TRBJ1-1	CASSVDEGRTEAFF	TGTGCCAGCAGCGTAGATGAGGGGAGGACTGAAGCTTTCTTT
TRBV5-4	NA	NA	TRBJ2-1	CASSSSGVAGTYNEQFF	TGTGCCAGCAGCTCATCAGGAGTGGCGGGGACCTACAATGAGCAGTTCTTC
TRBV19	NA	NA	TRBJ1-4	CASSLRDGNEKLFF	TGTGCCAGTAGTCTCCGTGACGGGAATGAAAAACTGTTTTTT
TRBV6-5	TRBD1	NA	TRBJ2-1	CASSGQGALNEQFF	TGTGCCAGCAGTGGACAGGGGGCGCTTAATGAGCAGTTCTTC
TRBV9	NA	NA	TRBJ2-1	CASSVGPSLTANEQFF	TGTGCCAGCAGCGTCGGCCCTAGCCTCACAGCGAATGAGCAGTTCTTC
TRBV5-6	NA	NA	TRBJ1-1	CASSFKVWGTEAFF	TGTGCCAGCAGCTTCAAGGTTTGGGGCACTGAAGCTTTCTTT
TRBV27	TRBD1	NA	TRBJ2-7	CASSFIGTGVWYF	TGTGCCAGCAGTTTCATCGGGACAGGGGTTTGGTACTTC
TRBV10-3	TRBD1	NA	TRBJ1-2	CAISESYPTGLGYGYTF	TGTGCCATCAGTGAGTCTTACCCGACAGGGTTGGGATATGGCTACACCTTC
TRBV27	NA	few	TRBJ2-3	CASSRVSPDTQYF	TGTGCCAGTTCAAGGGTCAGTCCAGATACGCAGTATTTT
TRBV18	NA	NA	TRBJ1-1	CASSPNQGPNTEAFF	TGTGCCAGCTCACCGAATCAGGGCCCGAACACTGAAGCTTTCTTT
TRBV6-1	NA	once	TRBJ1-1	CACKSTVEAFF	TGTGCCTGTAAATCCACCGTTGAAGCTTTCTTT
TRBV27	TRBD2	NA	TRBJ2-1	CASSLWTSGYNEQFF	TGTGCCAGCAGTCTCTGGACTAGCGGCTACAATGAGCAGTTCTTC